The 11 T cell receptor beta chains below all came from one sample that was sequenced in a study of T cell responses to AZD1222 COVID-19 vaccine. Libraries were prepared by immunoSEQ multiplex PCR; TCRdb keeps only in-frame clonotypes and omits some of them. The sample has over 40,000 clones, 75% to 85% seen once; the top ten hold 52%. The material was peripheral blood, obtained on day 0 of AZD1222 vaccination. These receptors were collected from an adult in good health.

The chain carries TRBV5-1 and TRBJ2-1; 12 bases are a match to TRBD2. The CDR3 has 16 residues. The V gene end was trimmed by 5 bases and the J gene end by 6 bases; junction bases not matched to a gene: 9. Per germline, CDR1 SGHRS and CDR2 YFSETQ. The CDR3 nucleotides are TGCGCCAGCAGTAAGGTCCCTAGCGGGAGGGCCAATGAGCAGTTCTTC. Residues: CASSKVPSGRANEQFF.

V gene TRBV7-2 combines with J gene TRBJ1-5; 7 nucleotides match TRBD1. Trimming took 4 bases from V and 2 from J; bases not matched to a gene: 5. Looked up from germline, CDR1 is SGHTA and CDR2 is FQGNSA. The CDR3 is 15 amino acids. The CDR3 protein is CASSSRTGGNQPQHF. DNA for the CDR3: TGTGCCAGCAGCTCCCGGACAGGTGGCAATCAGCCCCAGCATTTT.

The chain links TRBV28 to TRBJ1-5; weak D call: TRBD1 (6 bases). This CDR3 contains 16 residues. Germline CDR1 reads MDHEN; CDR2 reads SYDVKM. V gave up 4 bases and J gave up 4 bases, with 17 bases separating them. The CDR3 region has the DNA TGTGCCAGCAGTTCCGGAGGGGGACACAGAAATCAGCCCCAGCATTTT. Amino acids: CASSSGGGHRNQPQHF.

V gene TRBV9 combines with J gene TRBJ2-7; 8 bases line up with TRBD1. CDR3 length equals 15 residues. V was pared by 4 bases and J by 4 bases, with 10 bases of the junction left unmatched. Germline V lookup: CDR1 SGDLS, CDR2 YYNGEE. The CDR3, as DNA: TGTGCCAGCAGCCGATTAGGACAGGGTACGTACGAGCAGTACTTC. This codes for CASSRLGQGTYEQYF.

This chain uses TRBV5-5 with TRBJ1-1; 8 positions agree with TRBD1. CDR3 size: 15 residues. CDR1 SGHKS and CDR2 YYEKEE come from the germline V gene (reference sequence). V was pared by 0 bases and J by 4 bases, with 5 bases of the junction left unmatched. The CDR3 here is CASSLGGQAGTEAFF. Here the CDR3 DNA reads TGTGCCAGCAGCTTGGGGGGACAGGCAGGCACTGAAGCTTTCTTT.

The J gene is TRBJ1-6, the V gene TRBV28, with D possibly TRBD1 on 5 matching bases. V was cut by 6 bases and J by 10 bases, with 19 bases left in between. This CDR3 has 15 residues. CDR1 MDHEN and CDR2 SYDVKM come from the germline V gene. The CDR3 DNA reads as TGTGCCAGCAGGCGATGGGGGGAATTTGGCTCACCCCTCCACTTT. Amino acids: CASRRWGEFGSPLHF. Based on the CDR3 plus reference TRBV28 and TRBJ1-6, the full variable domain is DVKVTQSSRYLVKRTGEKVFLECVQDMDHENMFWYRQDPGLGLRLIYFSYDVKMKEKGDIPEGYSVSREKKERFSLILESASTNQTSMYLCASRRWGEFGSPLHFGNGTRLTVT.

In DNA form, the CDR3 reads TGTGCCAGCTCACCAGGGTCTGGAAACACCATATATTTT. This sequence encodes CASSPGSGNTIYF. The chain couples TRBV18 to TRBJ1-3; D call uncertain. This CDR3 spans 13 amino acids. The germline V gene has CDR1 KGHSH and CDR2 LQKENI. The V and J ends lost 2 bases and 1 base respectively, with 3 bases between them.

The count of this clone is one. The chain carries TRBV15 and TRBJ2-7; TRBD2 agrees at 7 bases. Germline CDR1 is LNHNV and CDR2 is YYDKDF (reference sequence). V lost 5 bases to trimming and J lost 3 bases; unmatched junction nucleotides: 4. The CDR3 has 13 amino acids. The CDR3 here is CATSPRGGYEQYF. The CDR3 nucleotides read TGTGCCACCAGCCCACGCGGGGGCTACGAGCAGTACTTC.

This chain links TRBV7-8 with TRBJ2-7; D not resolved. This CDR3 is 14 amino acids long. V lost 1 base, J lost 3 bases, and 10 bases lay in between. Germline loops: CDR1 SGHVS, CDR2 FQNEAQ. CDR3 loop: CASSLDGPNYEQYF. CDR3 nucleotides: TGTGCCAGCAGCTTAGATGGGCCAAACTACGAGCAGTACTTC.

The chain employs TRBV6-5 and TRBJ2-7, with 7 bases identical to TRBD1. Germline V lookup: CDR1 MNHEY, CDR2 SVGAGI. The CDR3 totals 16 residues. Trimming removed 0 bases from V and 4 bases from J; junction bases left unmatched: 9. As DNA, the CDR3 is TGTGCCAGCAGTTACTCGGGGAACAGGGGTCGGTACGAGCAGTACTTC. Protein: CASSYSGNRGRYEQYF.

This chain links TRBV28 with TRBJ2-3; D possibly uses TRBD1 or TRBD2 (5 bases each). Trimming cost V 3 bases and J 1 base, with 23 bases left between them. CDR3 length: 19 amino acids. Germline values: CDR1 MDHEN, CDR2 SYDVKM. CDR3 residues: CASSLGAGTDKFGTDTQYF. The CDR3 nucleotides read TGTGCCAGCAGTTTGGGCGCAGGGACGGACAAATTCGGCACAGATACGCAGTATTTT.